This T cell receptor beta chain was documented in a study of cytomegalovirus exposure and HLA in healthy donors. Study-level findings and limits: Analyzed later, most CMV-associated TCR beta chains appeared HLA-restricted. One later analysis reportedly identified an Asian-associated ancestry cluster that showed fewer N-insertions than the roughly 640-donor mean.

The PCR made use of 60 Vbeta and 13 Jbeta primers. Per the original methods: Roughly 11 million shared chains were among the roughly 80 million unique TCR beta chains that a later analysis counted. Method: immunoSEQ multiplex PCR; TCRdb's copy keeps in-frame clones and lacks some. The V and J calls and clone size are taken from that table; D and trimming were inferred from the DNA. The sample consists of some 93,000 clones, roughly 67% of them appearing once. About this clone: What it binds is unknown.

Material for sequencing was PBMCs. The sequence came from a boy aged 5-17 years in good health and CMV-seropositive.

For the CDR3, the DNA is TGTGCCAGCAGCTTCGTTTCAGTAGGCCAGGGAAGTGGCTACACCTTC. This encodes CASSFVSVGQGSGYTF. The chain carries TRBV5-6 and TRBJ1-2; a weak D match, TRBD1 (5 bases). V lost 2 bases and J 7 bases, leaving 21 bases between the germline ends. This CDR3 has 16 residues. Per the germline V gene, CDR1 is SGHDT and CDR2 is YYEEEE.